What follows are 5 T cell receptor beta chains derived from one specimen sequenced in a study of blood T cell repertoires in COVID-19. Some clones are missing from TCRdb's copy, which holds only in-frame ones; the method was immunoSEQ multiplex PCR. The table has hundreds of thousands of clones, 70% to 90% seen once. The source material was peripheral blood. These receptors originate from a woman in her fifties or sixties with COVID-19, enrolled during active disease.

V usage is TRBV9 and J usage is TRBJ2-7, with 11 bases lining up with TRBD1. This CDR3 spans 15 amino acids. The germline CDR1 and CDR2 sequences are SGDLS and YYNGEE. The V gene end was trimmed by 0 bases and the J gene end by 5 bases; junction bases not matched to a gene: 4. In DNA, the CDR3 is TGTGCCAGCAGCGTAGCTGGACAGGGGGCGAACGAGCAGTACTTC. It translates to CASSVAGQGANEQYF.

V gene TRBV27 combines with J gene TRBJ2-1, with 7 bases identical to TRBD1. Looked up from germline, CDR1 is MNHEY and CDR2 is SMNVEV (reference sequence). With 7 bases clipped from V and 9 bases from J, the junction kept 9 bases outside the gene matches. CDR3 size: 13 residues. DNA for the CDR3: TGTGCCAGCAACCCGACAGGGACCGGTGAGCAGTTCTTC. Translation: CASNPTGTGEQFF.

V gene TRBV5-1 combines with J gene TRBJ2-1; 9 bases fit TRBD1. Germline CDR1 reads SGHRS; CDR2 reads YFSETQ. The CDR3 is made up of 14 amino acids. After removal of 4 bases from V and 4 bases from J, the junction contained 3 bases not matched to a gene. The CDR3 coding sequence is TGCGCCAGCAGCCGGGGACAGGGATACAATGAGCAGTTCTTC. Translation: CASSRGQGYNEQFF.

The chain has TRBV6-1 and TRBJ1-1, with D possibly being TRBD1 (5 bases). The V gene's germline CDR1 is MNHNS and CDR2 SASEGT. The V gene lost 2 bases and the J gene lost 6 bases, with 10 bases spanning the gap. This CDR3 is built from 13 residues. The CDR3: CASSEFLGPEAFF. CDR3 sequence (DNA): TGTGCCAGCAGTGAATTTTTGGGGCCTGAAGCTTTCTTT.

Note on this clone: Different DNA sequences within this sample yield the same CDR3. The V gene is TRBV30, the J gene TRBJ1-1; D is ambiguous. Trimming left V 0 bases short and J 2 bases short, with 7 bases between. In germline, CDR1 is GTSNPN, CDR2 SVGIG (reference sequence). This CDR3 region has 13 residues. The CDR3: CAWSVGLNTEAFF. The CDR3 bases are TGTGCCTGGAGTGTTGGACTTAACACTGAAGCTTTCTTT. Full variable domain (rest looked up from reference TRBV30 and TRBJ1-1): SQTIHQWPATLVQPVGSPLSLECTVEGTSNPNLYWYRQAAGRGLQLLFYSVGIGQISSEVPQNLSASRPQDRQFILSSKKLLLSDSGFYLCAWSVGLNTEAFFGQGTRLTVV.